The present TCR beta chain was sequenced within a study of HIV-infected patients and healthy controls. MiXCR was run by TCRdb on the 5' RACE reads, yielding one entry per CDR3 protein. Here the sample spans 18,000 or so distinct CDR3 sequences, roughly 17% being singletons. The CDR3 covers 13 residues. Germline values: CDR1 DFQATT, CDR2 SNEGSKA (reference sequence). V was cut by 5 bases and J by 8 bases, with 16 bases left in between. At least ten counts were recorded for this clonotype. The clonotype comes from a human donor in good health. This chain joins TRBV20-1 and TRBJ2-1; D possibly corresponds to TRBD1 (5 bases). What was sequenced was CD8+ T cells from blood. CDR3 region: CSAESTEIDEQFF. The CDR3 DNA reads TGCAGTGCTGAATCGACAGAGATCGATGAGCAGTTCTTC.